These 13 T cell receptor beta chains were all obtained from the same sample, sequenced in a study of blood T cell repertoires in COVID-19. Repertoires were generated with immunoSEQ multiplex PCR, while TCRdb's copy carries only in-frame clones and drops some. The sample records over 200,000 clones, around 75% being singletons. Sequencing was done on a sample of peripheral blood. All receptors come from a human donor in a cohort sampled during active COVID-19.

This chain uses TRBV28 with TRBJ2-1, with 9 positions matching TRBD2. CDR3 length: 16 amino acids. Germline V gives CDR1 MDHEN, CDR2 SYDVKM. Trimming removed 6 bases from V and 6 bases from J; junction bases left unmatched: 12. The CDR3 nucleotides are TGTGCCAGCAGATCCTCGAGGGCTAGCGGGACCAATGAGCAGTTCTTC. Translated: CASRSSRASGTNEQFF.

This clone was seen only once. J is TRBJ2-7 and V is TRBV29-1, with TRBD1 as a possible D gene (6 bases). In germline, CDR1 is SQVTM, CDR2 ANQGSEA. The CDR3 runs to 13 residues. Trimming removed 6 bases from V and 4 bases from J, with 16 bases in between. Here the CDR3 DNA reads TGCAGCGTCGCGGGCAGGGGATTATACGAGCAGTACTTC. Protein sequence: CSVAGRGLYEQYF.

The V and J genes are TRBV28 and TRBJ2-7; 13 bases map to TRBD2. The trim removed 10 bases at V and 2 bases at J, leaving 5 bases unmatched. CDR1 MDHEN and CDR2 SYDVKM come from the germline V gene. CDR3 length: 14 residues. For the CDR3, the DNA is TGTGCCACCGCAACTAGCGGGAGGGCCTACGAGCAGTACTTC. As protein: CATATSGRAYEQYF.

The chain couples TRBV7-8 to TRBJ1-2; D uncertain. Germline V gene lookup returns CDR1 SGHVS and CDR2 FQNEAQ. Trimming took off 5 bases at V and 0 bases at J, with 16 bases between the two ends. The CDR3 length is 16 residues. CDR3 bases: TGTGCCAGCAGCCGGACTCTATTTGACCCTAACTATGGCTACACCTTC. Translating it yields CASSRTLFDPNYGYTF.

The chain couples TRBV10-3 to TRBJ1-1; 7 bases are shared with TRBD1. From germline, CDR1 is ENHRY and CDR2 SYGVKD. V shed 2 bases, J shed 5 bases, and the junction held 11 bases outside the gene matches. There are 16 residues in the CDR3. CDR3 nucleotides: TGTGCCATCAGTGAGATGTTAGGGGGCGCGGGGACTGAAGCTTTCTTT. This gives the protein CAISEMLGGAGTEAFF.

The chain combines TRBV3-1 (or the pseudogene TRBV3-2) with TRBJ2-7; D is possibly TRBD1 (5 bases). V was clipped by 1 base and J by 6 bases, with 16 bases between them. CDR1 is LGHDT, CDR2 YNNKEL, per germline (reference sequence). CDR3 size: 15 residues. The CDR3 region is CASSQVWQGKSEQYF. CDR3 sequence (DNA): TGTGCCAGCAGCCAAGTGTGGCAGGGTAAGAGCGAGCAGTACTTC.

The CDR3 sequence is CASSPGTSNEQFF. CDR3 nucleotides: TGTGCCAGCAGTCCCGGGACTAGCAATGAGCAGTTCTTC. The V and J genes are TRBV12-3 or TRBV12-4 and TRBJ2-1, with 8 bases lining up with TRBD2. The CDR3 sequence is 13 residues long. V lost 5 bases and J lost 6; bases outside the gene matches: 3.

The CDR3 DNA is TGTGCCAGCAGCGTAGGGGGACTAGCGGGAGTGGTCGAGCAGTACTTC. This translates into CASSVGGLAGVVEQYF. This chain joins TRBV9 and TRBJ2-7; 14 bases are shared with TRBD2. The CDR3 consists of 16 residues. CDR1 SGDLS and CDR2 YYNGEE come from the germline V gene. After removal of 0 bases from V and 6 bases from J, the junction contained 5 bases not matched to a gene. The full variable domain, rest sourced from reference TRBV9 and TRBJ2-7, is DSGVTQTPKHLITATGQRVTLRCSPRSGDLSVYWYQQSLDQGLQFLIQYYNGEERAKGNILERFSAQQFPDLHSELNLSSLELGDSALYFCASSVGGLAGVVEQYFGPGTRLTVT.

The chain couples TRBV7-3 to TRBJ2-7; a possible D gene is TRBD2 (6 bases). V dropped 2 bases and J dropped 3 bases, with 8 bases sitting between them. CDR1 and CDR2 (germline): SGHTA, FQGTGA. CDR3 size: 13 residues. The CDR3 DNA reads as TGTGCCAGCAGCTTAGCGGGAAGCTACGAGCAGTACTTC. It specifies CASSLAGSYEQYF.

This chain joins TRBV9 and TRBJ2-7; 7 positions agree with TRBD2. This CDR3 region has 13 residues. Trimming removed 3 bases from V and 5 bases from J; junction bases left unmatched: 5. Germline V gives CDR1 SGDLS, CDR2 YYNGEE. DNA for the CDR3: TGTGCCAGCAGCGCCCCCCGGGGGGACGAGCAGTACTTC. Protein sequence: CASSAPRGDEQYF.

This sequence joins TRBV3-1 (or the pseudogene TRBV3-2) and TRBJ1-1; 8 bases are a match to TRBD1. J lost 1 base, V lost 4 bases, and 5 bases had no gene match. CDR1 and CDR2 (germline): LGHDT, YNNKEL (reference sequence). This CDR3 spans 15 amino acids. CDR3: CASSRGGQENTEAFF. The CDR3 DNA is TGTGCCAGCAGCCGAGGGGGACAGGAGAACACTGAAGCTTTCTTT.

This chain links TRBV4-3 with TRBJ1-1; D gene uncertain. V lost 0 bases to trimming and J lost 7 bases, with 12 bases between them. Per the germline V gene, CDR1 is LGHNA and CDR2 is YSLEER. This CDR3 has 14 residues. Here the CDR3 reads CASSQDSAGIEAFF. The CDR3 DNA reads as TGCGCCAGCAGCCAAGATTCGGCGGGGATTGAAGCTTTCTTT.

The chain couples TRBV6-2 or TRBV6-3 to TRBJ1-3; a weak D match, TRBD1 (6 bases). Germline CDR1 MNHEY, CDR2 SVGEGT. This CDR3 contains 14 residues. Trimming cost V 4 bases and J 0 bases, with 7 bases left between them. CDR3 amino acids: CASSWTASGNTIYF. The DNA for the CDR3 is TGTGCCAGCAGTTGGACAGCCTCTGGAAACACCATATATTTT.